The sequence of this T cell receptor beta chain was determined in a study of blood T cell repertoires in COVID-19. Germline V CDR1 and CDR2: DFQATT, SNEGSKA (reference sequence). CDR3 size: 15 residues. The ends were cut back, 3 bases at V and 7 bases at J, with 22 bases in the middle. The repertoire was sequenced with immunoSEQ multiplex PCR; TCRdb's copy has only in-frame clones and lacks some. The sample lists hundreds of thousands of clones; about 87% were seen once. Sequenced sample: peripheral blood. This receptor was identified in a human donor in a cohort sampled during active COVID-19. The chain combines TRBV20-1 with TRBJ2-7; D perhaps matches TRBD2 (5 bases). This CDR3 reads CSASIVASPIREQYF. In DNA form, the CDR3 reads TGCAGTGCTAGTATAGTAGCGTCACCTATCAGGGAGCAGTACTTC.